The rows below give T cell receptor beta chains drawn from one sample of a study of CD8+ T cells in alopecia areata. The assay was immunoSEQ multiplex PCR, and TCRdb's table has in-frame clones only and misses some. The repertoire holds some 110,000 clones, with approximately 54% as singletons. Here the sequenced sample was CD8+ T cells sorted from blood, taken at week 24, from a patient treated with tofacitinib. All receptors derive from a human donor with alopecia areata. Both conserved end residues are part of each CDR3. Each record gives: D gene, clone size, J gene, V gene, CDR3 protein, CDR3 DNA. D genes are given only for firm matches. Size values are once, few and many counts, or a class for expanded clones, and some rows have none.

NA,NA,TRBJ1-5,TRBV7-2,CASSPSQGYNQPQHF,TGTGCCAGCAGCCCCTCCCAGGGGTACAATCAGCCCCAGCATTTT
TRBD2,NA,TRBJ2-5,TRBV27,CASSGSGGANPQETQYF,TGTGCCAGCAGCGGTAGCGGGGGGGCGAACCCACAAGAGACCCAGTACTTC
NA,once,TRBJ2-7,TRBV21-1,CASSKALPGLAGGSYEQYF,TGTGCCAGCAGCAAAGCGCTACCCGGACTAGCGGGGGGAAGCTACGAGCAGTACTTC
NA,NA,TRBJ2-7,TRBV5-1,CASSPGSLYEQYF,TGCGCCAGCAGCCCGGGATCCCTCTACGAGCAGTACTTC
NA,few,TRBJ2-7,TRBV19,CASSGDTSYEQYF,TGTGCCAGTAGTGGGGACACGTCCTACGAGCAGTACTTC
NA,NA,TRBJ2-5,TRBV19,CASSIDREGETQYF,TGTGCCAGTAGTATTGACAGGGAGGGGGAGACCCAGTACTTC
NA,NA,TRBJ1-1,TRBV27,CASSSSSAAGAFF,TGTGCCAGCAGTTCCTCGAGCGCGGCCGGAGCTTTCTTT
NA,once,TRBJ2-6,TRBV4-2,CASSQDGPSSGANVLTF,TGTGCCAGCAGCCAAGACGGACCCTCCTCTGGGGCCAACGTCCTGACTTTC
TRBD1,NA,TRBJ1-1,TRBV13,CASSSDRGHKAFF,TGTGCCAGCAGCTCTGACAGGGGGCACAAGGCTTTCTTT
NA,NA,TRBJ1-2,TRBV7-9,CASSPGPNREFYGYTF,TGTGCCAGCAGCCCCGGCCCGAACCGGGAATTCTATGGCTACACCTTC
NA,once,TRBJ2-5,TRBV4-2,CASSQERAPETQYF,TGTGCCAGCAGCCAAGAAAGGGCGCCAGAGACCCAGTACTTC
NA,once,TRBJ2-7,TRBV7-9,CASGEDRAYEQYF,TGTGCCAGCGGCGAGGACAGAGCCTACGAGCAGTACTTC
TRBD1,NA,TRBJ1-6,TRBV7-3,CASSLGQGMGNSPLHF,TGTGCCAGCAGCTTAGGACAGGGGATGGGGAATTCACCCCTCCACTTT
NA,NA,TRBJ2-7,TRBV4-2,CASSQDAGESSYEQYF,TGTGCCAGCAGCCAAGATGCAGGGGAGAGCTCCTACGAGCAGTACTTC
TRBD1,NA,TRBJ2-1,TRBV30,CATGGNEQFF,TGTGCCACAGGGGGCAATGAGCAGTTCTTC
NA,NA,TRBJ1-2,TRBV7-9,CASSPGTAYTF,TGTGCCAGCAGTCCCGGGACGGCCTACACCTTC
NA,NA,TRBJ1-4,TRBV7-6,CASSFERHEKLFF,TGTGCCAGCAGCTTCGAACGTCATGAAAAACTGTTTTTT
NA,NA,TRBJ2-1,TRBV19,CASSIGEGYNEQFF,TGTGCCAGTAGTATAGGAGAAGGTTACAATGAGCAGTTCTTC
NA,NA,TRBJ2-6,TRBV27,CASTPGSSGANVLTF,TGTGCCAGCACTCCGGGGAGCTCTGGGGCCAACGTCCTGACTTTC
TRBD1,few,TRBJ1-5,TRBV15,CATSSEIPDRGRQPQHF,TGTGCCACCAGCAGTGAAATCCCCGACAGGGGCAGGCAGCCCCAGCATTTT
NA,NA,TRBJ2-7,TRBV13,CASSLGVRSYEQYF,TGTGCCAGCAGCTTAGGAGTCCGCTCCTACGAGCAGTACTTC
TRBD1,few,TRBJ1-1,TRBV30,CAWSGWTGGEAFF,TGTGCCTGGAGTGGCTGGACAGGGGGTGAAGCTTTCTTT
NA,NA,TRBJ1-1,TRBV13,CASSSSPGRNTEAFF,TGTGCCAGCAGCTCGTCCCCGGGACGGAACACTGAAGCTTTCTTT
TRBD2,NA,TRBJ2-2,TRBV13,CASSPRTSANTGELFF,TGTGCCAGCAGCCCTCGGACTAGCGCGAACACCGGGGAGCTGTTTTTT
NA,few,TRBJ1-2,TRBV7-9,CASSFGQGNNYGYTF,TGTGCCAGCAGCTTCGGGCAGGGGAACAACTATGGCTACACCTTC
NA,once,TRBJ2-7,TRBV7-9,CASSSFPSNEQYF,TGTGCCAGCAGCTCCTTCCCGAGCAACGAGCAGTACTTC
NA,NA,TRBJ2-7,TRBV6-5,CASSYSSEDSYEQYF,TGTGCCAGCAGTTACTCGTCGGAGGACTCCTACGAGCAGTACTTC
NA,NA,TRBJ1-1,TRBV6-4,CASSARGGTEAFF,TGTGCCAGCAGTGCCAGGGGAGGCACTGAAGCTTTCTTT
NA,NA,TRBJ2-7,TRBV4-2,CASSQDFGQVSYEQYF,TGTGCCAGCAGCCAAGATTTCGGCCAAGTGTCCTACGAGCAGTACTTC
NA,NA,TRBJ1-6,TRBV6-5,CASSHPRGSPLHF,TGTGCCAGCAGTCATCCGCGAGGCTCACCCCTCCACTTT
TRBD1,NA,TRBJ1-5,TRBV18,CASSPTGSGNQPQHF,TGTGCCAGCTCACCGACAGGGTCCGGCAATCAGCCCCAGCATTTT
NA,few,TRBJ2-1,TRBV30,CAWSLGPEQFF,TGTGCCTGGAGTCTCGGACCCGAGCAGTTCTTC
NA,NA,TRBJ2-7,TRBV13,CASNNEGNEQYF,TGTGCCAGCAATAACGAGGGTAACGAGCAGTACTTC
NA,NA,TRBJ1-6,TRBV19,CASTRGDHSPLHF,TGTGCCAGTACCCGGGGAGATCATTCACCCCTCCACTTT
TRBD2,once,TRBJ2-3,TRBV7-9,CASNLRLAGMARRTDTQYF,TGTGCCAGCAACCTCAGACTAGCGGGCATGGCGCGGAGGACAGATACGCAGTATTTT
NA,few,TRBJ2-7,TRBV6-5,CASSYSTAASYEQYF,TGTGCCAGCAGTTACTCGACCGCTGCGTCCTACGAGCAGTACTTC
TRBD2,NA,TRBJ2-7,TRBV13,CASSPGTSGEDEQYF,TGTGCCAGCAGCCCCGGGACTAGCGGGGAAGACGAGCAGTACTTC
NA,NA,TRBJ2-7,TRBV7-6,CASRAVVDSSYEQYF,TGTGCCAGCAGAGCAGTTGTGGACAGCTCCTACGAGCAGTACTTC
TRBD1,NA,TRBJ2-4,TRBV5-4,CASSSGQGENIQYF,TGTGCCAGCAGCTCGGGACAGGGTGAAAACATTCAGTACTTC
TRBD1,few,TRBJ2-3,TRBV7-9,CASRSGQGPDTQYF,TGTGCCAGCAGGTCAGGACAGGGCCCAGATACGCAGTATTTT
TRBD2,few,TRBJ2-5,TRBV7-2,CASSLLAGQETQYF,TGTGCCAGCAGCTTATTAGCGGGACAAGAGACCCAGTACTTC
NA,NA,TRBJ1-1,TRBV9,CASSVGQTEAFF,TGTGCCAGCAGCGTTGGGCAGACTGAAGCTTTCTTT
NA,NA,TRBJ2-7,TRBV11-2,CASSLVAQGDSYEQYF,TGTGCCAGCAGCTTAGTGGCCCAAGGGGACTCCTACGAGCAGTACTTC
NA,NA,TRBJ2-7,TRBV6-5,CASSYSDNGYEQYF,TGTGCCAGCAGTTACTCGGACAATGGCTACGAGCAGTACTTC
TRBD2,NA,TRBJ2-7,TRBV5-4,CASSQEGAGGSYEQYF,TGTGCCAGCAGCCAAGAGGGAGCGGGGGGCTCCTACGAGCAGTACTTC
NA,NA,TRBJ2-7,TRBV14,CASSGRGSYEQYF,TGTGCCAGCAGCGGCAGGGGTTCCTACGAGCAGTACTTC
TRBD1,NA,TRBJ2-7,TRBV5-1,CASSPETGDEQYF,TGCGCCAGCAGCCCCGAGACAGGGGACGAGCAGTACTTC
NA,NA,TRBJ2-2,TRBV27,CASSRTPSNTGELFF,TGTGCCAGCAGTAGGACACCATCGAACACCGGGGAGCTGTTTTTT
NA,NA,TRBJ1-2,TRBV5-4,CASSLTGLDGYTF,TGTGCCAGCAGCTTGACAGGGTTGGATGGCTACACCTTC